This T cell receptor (beta chain) is from a study of T cell changes during pregnancy in multiple sclerosis. The V gene end was trimmed by 4 bases and the J gene end by 5 bases; junction bases not matched to a gene: 11. CDR1 and CDR2 from the germline V gene are SGHRS and YFSETQ. This CDR3 contains 16 residues. Generated by immunoSEQ multiplex PCR, the TCRdb table keeps only in-frame clones and is missing some. The sample consists of about 50,000 clones, roughly 91% of them appearing once. The sequence was collected from a female donor in good health, enrolled as a control in a pregnancy study. Sequenced material: CD4+ T cells from peripheral blood mononuclear cells, taken after pregnancy. The chain recombines TRBV5-1 with TRBJ2-1, with TRBD1 matching over 8 bases. This CDR3 reads CASSGWDRISDNEQFF. In DNA form, the CDR3 reads TGCGCCAGCAGCGGGTGGGACAGGATTAGCGACAATGAGCAGTTCTTC.